A selection of T cell receptor beta chains follows, all from one sample in a study of blood T cells in healthy people across ages. Each CDR3 protein gets one entry after TCRdb re-called the 5' RACE reads with MiXCR. The data show some 640,000 distinct CDR3 sequences, about 52% seen once. Sequencing was done on a sample of blood. The receptors here all came from a woman aged 55-69 years in good health. The conserved cysteine and the conserved F or W are not part of the CDR3 here.

J,V,CDR3
TRBJ1-6,TRBV6-2/TRBV6-3,ASSYTSSRSPLH
TRBJ2-7,TRBV7-2,ASSLAPDREQY
TRBJ2-7,TRBV7-9,ASSFLQREGYYEQY
TRBJ1-5,TRBV27,ASSPRSRDRGPGNQPQH
TRBJ2-3,TRBV20-1,SAPGARNTDTQY
TRBJ1-1,TRBV7-9,ASRTGAGANTEAF
TRBJ2-5,TRBV20-1,SAPRTLYQETQY
TRBJ2-7,TRBV20-1,SATPGGTQYEQY
TRBJ2-7,TRBV5-1,ASSLGSSGSSEQY
TRBJ2-1,TRBV15,ATSRATIRTTSSYNEQF
TRBJ2-7,TRBV7-2,ASSLGTRSTNEQY
TRBJ2-7,TRBV5-1,ASSLGQQNEQY
NA,TRBV6-1,ASSERDRDEQY
TRBJ2-1,TRBV7-9,ASSLALGQVFNEQF
TRBJ2-1,TRBV27,ASSPRTSTSYNEQF
TRBJ1-2,TRBV5-6,ASSFRDRVYGYT
TRBJ1-2,TRBV5-1,ASILEGTGRGYT
TRBJ2-1,TRBV20-1,SAREPGRPGGNEQF
TRBJ2-1,TRBV27,ASSGAGTVEQF
TRBJ2-3,TRBV5-1,ASSPLGSRDTQY
NA,TRBV6-2/TRBV6-3,ASSYSGTSGLSQETQY
TRBJ2-6,TRBV27,ASSSYLASGANVLT
TRBJ1-1,TRBV14,ASSLLQGAGDTEAF
TRBJ1-1,TRBV20-1,SAPGPMNTEAF
TRBJ2-2,TRBV27,ASSYDFFGELF
TRBJ1-1,TRBV7-2,ASSLEMDTEAF
TRBJ2-1,TRBV6-6,ASTDMSSYNEQF
TRBJ2-7,TRBV7-9,ASSLEQYEQY
TRBJ2-3,TRBV5-1,ASSFPSGSQTDTQY
TRBJ2-5,TRBV20-1,SAREAGGRQETQY
NA,TRBV28,ASSSAERIYYEQY
NA,TRBV29-1,SVQRPGIPDEQY
TRBJ1-5,TRBV4-3,ASSQDRGGIGNQPQH
TRBJ2-3,TRBV7-9,ASSSRSGGPDTQY
TRBJ2-5,TRBV6-5,ASSKGLQETQY
TRBJ2-1,TRBV25-1,ASSVDIRWF
TRBJ2-7,TRBV20-1,SASRDFNYEQY
TRBJ1-1,TRBV10-3,AISNKPGRGVVGTEAF
TRBJ2-1,TRBV30,AWRGGLGNYNEQF
TRBJ2-5,TRBV7-2,ASSSSGRETQY